The present T cell receptor (beta chain) was sequenced within a study of control samples from healthy donors and cancer patients. Trimming stripped 8 bases from V and 6 bases from J, with 11 bases between. Germline assignment: CDR1 SNHLY and CDR2 FYNNEI. CDR3 size: 13 residues. Using immunoSEQ multiplex PCR, the repertoire was profiled, and TCRdb retains in-frame clones only, with some absent. Of over 70,000 clones listed, about 89% were seen once; the top ten hold about 10%. The chain links TRBV2 to TRBJ1-6; no clear D gene. The TCR sequence derives from a woman aged 50 to 60 with colorectal cancer. Sequencing was carried out using PBMCs. The CDR3 loop is CASLLGSNSPLHF. The CDR3 coding sequence is TGTGCCAGCCTATTGGGGAGTAATTCACCCCTCCACTTT.